A single sample gave rise to the 26 T cell receptor beta chains below, sequenced in a study of control samples from healthy donors and cancer patients. Sequencing used immunoSEQ multiplex PCR; TCRdb keeps in-frame clones, though not all of them. The table includes some 76,000 clones, roughly 86% detected once. Input material: PBMCs. The receptors derive from a man aged 55 to 70 with lung cancer.

The chain uses TRBV6-6 and TRBJ2-2, with 8 bases fitting TRBD2. V was clipped by 6 bases and J by 1 base; unmatched bases: 4. CDR1 and CDR2 (germline): MNHNY, SVGAGI (reference sequence). This CDR3 has 15 amino acids. The CDR3 sequence is CASRSTSGNTGELFF. The CDR3 region has the DNA TGTGCCAGCAGATCCACTAGCGGGAACACCGGGGAGCTGTTTTTT.

The CDR3 reads CAWSVFGRGSTTDTQYF. The CDR3 DNA follows: TGTGCCTGGAGTGTATTCGGTCGGGGGTCCACCACAGATACGCAGTATTTT. V is TRBV30 and J is TRBJ2-3, with D perhaps TRBD2 (6 bases). Germline-derived CDR1 and CDR2 are GTSNPN and SVGIG (reference sequence). V dropped 0 bases and J dropped 2 bases, with 18 bases sitting between them. This CDR3 is 17 amino acids long. Drawing the rest from reference TRBV30 and TRBJ2-3, the complete variable domain is SQTIHQWPATLVQPVGSPLSLECTVEGTSNPNLYWYRQAAGRGLQLLFYSVGIGQISSEVPQNLSASRPQDRQFILSSKKLLLSDSGFYLCAWSVFGRGSTTDTQYFGPGTRLTVL.

The chain employs TRBV24-1 and TRBJ1-1; D possibly corresponds to TRBD1 (5 bases). V lost 2 bases and J 4 bases, leaving 10 bases between the germline ends. The CDR3 is 14 residues long. Germline V gives CDR1 KGHDR, CDR2 SFDVKD. CDR3 sequence reads: CATSDSRQPTEAFF. CDR3 bases: TGTGCCACCAGTGATTCTAGACAGCCCACTGAAGCTTTCTTT.

The rearrangement joins TRBV12-3 or TRBV12-4 to TRBJ1-5, with D unclear. Trimming pared 6 bases from V and 3 bases from J, leaving 9 bases between. CDR3 length: 13 amino acids. The CDR3 DNA follows: TGTGCCAGCAGGTTCGGGCTCAATCAGCCCCAGCATTTT. This codes for CASRFGLNQPQHF.

The chain recombines TRBV7-3 with TRBJ2-5, with no clear D. The length of the CDR3 is 14 residues. The germline V gene encodes CDR1 SGHTA and CDR2 FQGTGA. Trimming shortened V by 5 bases and J by 4 bases, and 14 bases separated the two germline ends. CDR3 in DNA: TGTGCCAGCAGCCCTTCCCCTCCGGGAGAGACCCAGTACTTC. Protein: CASSPSPPGETQYF.

V gene TRBV6-6 combines with J gene TRBJ1-4, with D hard to call. The CDR3 runs to 13 residues. Germline V gene sequence: CDR1 MNHNY, CDR2 SVGAGI (reference sequence). V was shortened by 9 bases and J by 0 bases, with 8 bases between the two germline ends. CDR3 nucleotides: TGTGCCAGTGGGGATGCAACTAATGAAAAACTGTTTTTT. It specifies CASGDATNEKLFF.

This sequence joins TRBV7-6 and TRBJ1-4; 9 bases align to TRBD1. The CDR3 spans 17 residues. Per the germline V gene, CDR1 is SGHVS and CDR2 is FNYEAQ. With 5 bases clipped from V and 7 bases from J, the junction kept 14 bases outside the gene matches. CDR3 residues: CASSPLGQGQRSEKLFF. The CDR3 DNA reads TGTGCCAGCAGCCCCCTGGGACAGGGCCAGCGGAGTGAAAAACTGTTTTTT.

V is TRBV5-1 and J is TRBJ1-4; TRBD1 agrees at 9 bases. Germline V gene sequence: CDR1 SGHRS, CDR2 YFSETQ. The J segment lost 6 bases and the V segment lost 4 bases, leaving 10 bases of the junction unmatched. CDR3 length: 16 residues. The CDR3 region has the DNA TGCGCCAGCAGCATGGGACAGGGCGCCCGGTATGAAAAACTGTTTTTT. Encoded protein: CASSMGQGARYEKLFF.

J is TRBJ1-2 and V is TRBV24-1; 8 bases match TRBD1. The CDR3 has 14 amino acids. From germline, CDR1 is KGHDR and CDR2 SFDVKD. Germline trimming cut 6 bases from V and 4 bases from J; bases unmatched to any gene: 6. The DNA of the CDR3 is TGTGCCACCAGTCTGCGGACAGGGACCTATGGCTACACCTTC. This sequence encodes CATSLRTGTYGYTF.

This rearrangement joins TRBV11-2 to TRBJ2-7, with TRBD1 matching over 10 bases. V lost 2 bases and J lost 3; bases outside the gene matches: 7. The CDR3 length is 16 residues. CDR1 is SGHAT, CDR2 FQNNGV, per germline. The CDR3 DNA follows: TGTGCCAGCAGCTTAAACGCCGACAGGGGGCACTACGAGCAGTACGTC. Protein product: CASSLNADRGHYEQYV.

The chain is built from TRBV11-3 and TRBJ1-5; D unresolved. Germline lookup yields CDR1 SGHNT and CDR2 YENEEA. V lost 3 bases and J lost 5, with 5 bases in between. This CDR3 has 12 residues. This chain's CDR3 is CASSLKDQPQHF. For the CDR3, the DNA is TGTGCCAGCAGCTTGAAGGATCAGCCCCAGCATTTT. The full variable domain, rest sourced from reference TRBV11-3 and TRBJ1-5, is EAGVVQSPRYKIIEKKQPVAFWCNPISGHNTLYWYLQNLGQGPELLIRYENEEAVDDSQLPKDRFSAERLKGVDSTLKIQPAELGDSAVYLCASSLKDQPQHFGDGTRLSIL.

The count of this clone is one. The rearrangement links TRBV30 to TRBJ1-1; perhaps TRBD1 as D (5 bases). The CDR3 is 12 residues long. The germline gives CDR1 GTSNPN, CDR2 SVGIG (reference sequence). Deletions cut 4 bases from V and 7 bases from J, with 13 bases between. CDR3 region: CAWIQGAVEAFF. The CDR3 bases are TGTGCCTGGATTCAAGGGGCGGTTGAAGCTTTCTTT.

The chain employs TRBV21-1 and TRBJ2-5; whether TRBD2, the table's D call, matches the DNA was not checked. TRBV21-1 is listed as a pseudogene. The CDR3 runs 15 residues. The CDR3 DNA is TGTGCCAGCAGCAAAGGGTTCCGGGGAAGAGCGACCCAGTACTTC. Protein: CASSKGFRGRATQYF.

The genes are TRBV6-5 and TRBJ2-7; 10 positions match TRBD1. CDR1 MNHEY and CDR2 SVGAGI come from the germline V gene. The V segment lost 7 bases and the J segment 5 bases; nucleotides outside the gene matches: 11. The CDR3 extends over 15 amino acids. The CDR3 DNA reads TGTGCCAGCAACGTTCGGGACAGGGGTAGAAACGAGCAGTACTTC. It codes for CASNVRDRGRNEQYF.

This chain connects TRBV7-8 to TRBJ2-5; D is perhaps TRBD2 (6 bases). From germline, CDR1 is SGHVS and CDR2 FQNEAQ. The CDR3 extends over 15 amino acids. Trimming pared 5 bases from V and 5 bases from J, leaving 18 bases between. The CDR3, as DNA: TGTGCCAGCAGCCGCCCGCCTGCGGGGTTTGAGACCCAGTACTTC. It specifies CASSRPPAGFETQYF.

The V gene is TRBV11-2, the J gene TRBJ1-1; 7 bases map to TRBD1. With 5 bases clipped from V and 0 bases from J, the junction kept 6 bases outside the gene matches. The CDR3 has 15 amino acids. CDR1 is SGHAT, CDR2 FQNNGV, per germline. The CDR3 reads CASSGPGGVNTEAFF. CDR3 nucleotide sequence: TGTGCCAGCAGCGGTCCAGGGGGGGTGAACACTGAAGCTTTCTTT.

The chain carries TRBV5-6 and TRBJ1-5; D remains unclear. Deletions cut 2 bases from V and 0 bases from J, with 9 bases between. Per germline, CDR1 SGHDT and CDR2 YYEEEE. This CDR3 comprises 15 residues. Written as DNA, the CDR3 is TGTGCCAGCAGCTTAGCGGTATATAGCAATCAGCCCCAGCATTTT. Translated, it gives CASSLAVYSNQPQHF.

V gene TRBV29-1 combines with J gene TRBJ1-2; weak D call: TRBD1 (5 bases). Per germline, CDR1 SQVTM and CDR2 ANQGSEA. This CDR3 spans 14 amino acids. Between the trimmed V and J ends, which lost 7 bases and 3 bases, there was a span of 18 bases. The CDR3 DNA reads as TGCAGCGCAAATTCAGGGCCCGGGGACTATGGCTACACCTTC. This encodes CSANSGPGDYGYTF.

The CDR3 coding sequence is TGTGCCAGCAGTCCCCCCCCACAAGACAGGACCTATGGCTACACCTTC. Protein sequence: CASSPPPQDRTYGYTF. This chain links TRBV6-6 with TRBJ1-2, with a possible D match to TRBD1 (6 bases). The CDR3 loop spans 16 amino acids. Germline lookup yields CDR1 MNHNY and CDR2 SVGAGI (reference sequence). V dropped 5 bases and J dropped 4 bases, with 20 bases sitting between them.

The chain employs TRBV9 and TRBJ2-1; D is possibly TRBD1 (6 bases). Looked up from germline, CDR1 is SGDLS and CDR2 is YYNGEE. The germline V and J ends were trimmed by 1 base and 4 bases, with 9 bases remaining between them. The length of the CDR3 is 14 residues. In DNA form, the CDR3 reads TGTGCCAGCAGCGTAAGACAGGATTACAATGAGCAGTTCTTC. Its protein product is CASSVRQDYNEQFF.

The chain joins TRBV5-1 to TRBJ1-1, with D possibly matching TRBD1 (5 bases). Looked up from germline, CDR1 is SGHRS and CDR2 is YFSETQ. V was shortened by 3 bases and J by 1 base, with 16 bases between the two germline ends. The CDR3 is 16 amino acids. CDR3 region: CASSWDLGGGNTEAFF. DNA for the CDR3: TGCGCCAGCAGCTGGGACCTTGGGGGTGGGAACACTGAAGCTTTCTTT.

The chain has TRBV10-2 and TRBJ2-3, with D tentatively TRBD1 or TRBD2 (5 bases each). Trimming took off 5 bases at V and 1 base at J, with 13 bases between the two ends. Germline V gives CDR1 WSHSY, CDR2 SAAADI. The CDR3 has 15 residues. The CDR3 reads CASSRSQGGTDTQYF. CDR3 DNA sequence: TGCGCCAGCAGTCGGTCCCAGGGAGGCACAGATACGCAGTATTTT.

As concerns this clone: The same CDR3 is also encoded by other DNA sequences in this sample. The V call is TRBV7-3, the J call TRBJ2-2; TRBD1 is a possible D gene (6 bases). Germline V gene sequence: CDR1 SGHTA, CDR2 FQGTGA. The CDR3 runs to 16 residues. With 5 bases removed from V and 1 base from J, the gap between germline ends came to 14 bases. The CDR3 region is CASSPQPGQNTGELFF. CDR3 bases: TGTGCCAGCAGCCCACAGCCGGGACAGAACACCGGGGAGCTGTTTTTT.

The genes are TRBV4-1 and TRBJ2-3; TRBD2 might be the D (5 bases). Trimming shortened V by 2 bases and J by 0 bases, and 18 bases separated the two germline ends. CDR3 size: 18 residues. The germline gives CDR1 MGHRA, CDR2 YSYEKL. CDR3: CASSQTRVGRASTDTQYF. In DNA form, the CDR3 reads TGCGCCAGCAGCCAAACCCGGGTGGGGAGAGCTAGCACAGATACGCAGTATTTT.

V is TRBV7-2 and J is TRBJ1-6, with no clear D. The V gene's germline CDR1 is SGHTA and CDR2 FQGNSA. Trimming removed 3 bases from V and 5 bases from J, with 11 bases in between. The CDR3 totals 15 residues. The CDR3 sequence is CASSFKHSDNSPLHF. CDR3 nucleotides: TGTGCCAGCAGCTTTAAACACAGCGATAATTCACCCCTCCACTTT. The variable domain in full, completed from reference TRBV7-2 and TRBJ1-6, reads GAGVSQSPSNKVTEKGKDVELRCDPISGHTALYWYRQSLGQGLEFLIYFQGNSAPDKSGLPSDRFSAERTGGSVSTLTIQRTQQEDSAVYLCASSFKHSDNSPLHFGNGTRLTVT.

The rearrangement uses TRBV24-1 and TRBJ2-2, with 8 positions matching TRBD1. The CDR3 consists of 15 residues. After removal of 4 bases from V and 8 bases from J, the junction contained 8 bases not matched to a gene. Per the germline V gene, CDR1 is KGHDR and CDR2 is SFDVKD. Here the CDR3 reads CATSEWDRSGGELFF. CDR3 bases: TGTGCCACCAGTGAGTGGGACAGGTCAGGAGGGGAGCTGTTTTTT.